What follows are 26 T cell receptor beta chains derived from one specimen sequenced in a study of T cell changes during pregnancy in multiple sclerosis. The method was immunoSEQ multiplex PCR; TCRdb's version includes in-frame clones alone and lacks a portion of them. The data show more than 50,000 clones, approximately 91% seen once. Sequenced material: peripheral blood, taken after pregnancy. The receptors originated from a female donor in good health, enrolled as a control in a pregnancy study.

The chain combines TRBV7-9 with TRBJ1-1, with 11 bases that match TRBD1. Germline CDR1 and CDR2: SEHNR and FQNEAQ (reference sequence). The CDR3 is 14 residues long. J gave up 5 bases and V 5 bases, and 4 bases lay outside the gene matches. The CDR3 nucleotides are TGTGCCAGCAGCGGCGGGACAGGGGGGACTGAAGCTTTCTTT. Protein: CASSGGTGGTEAFF.

To note about this clone: Since no conserved phenylalanine or tryptophan closes the CDR3, a read error is the likely cause. The DNA is left out, because the CDR3 cannot be placed on it with certainty; the CDR3 is given as TCRdb lists it. The CDR3 sequence: CASSYSSKGEYSV. J is TRBJ1-3 and V is TRBV6-5; TRBD1, as called in the table, went unchecked against the DNA. The CDR3 has 13 amino acids, counting both end residues. The germline V gene has CDR1 MNHEY and CDR2 SVGAGI.

V usage is TRBV7-9 and J usage is TRBJ1-5; tentative D call: TRBD1 (5 bases). This CDR3 contains 16 residues. V lost 7 bases, J lost 3 bases, and 19 bases lay in between. Germline CDR1 SEHNR, CDR2 FQNEAQ (reference sequence). The CDR3 loop reads CASTGPPGLVNQPQHF. CDR3 bases: TGTGCCAGCACCGGCCCGCCGGGACTTGTCAATCAGCCCCAGCATTTT.

The gene calls are TRBV15 and TRBJ1-3; D ambiguous. The CDR3 covers 16 residues. Germline V gene lookup returns CDR1 LNHNV and CDR2 YYDKDF (reference sequence). Trimming stripped 0 bases from V and 1 base from J, with 10 bases between. The CDR3 reads CATSRDPGESGNTIYF. CDR3 bases: TGTGCCACCAGCAGAGATCCCGGGGAATCTGGAAACACCATATATTTT.

The chain is built from TRBV14 and TRBJ1-4; D is unclear. Trimming took off 4 bases at V and 5 bases at J, with 11 bases between the two ends. The CDR3 loop spans 14 amino acids. In germline, CDR1 is SGHDN, CDR2 FVKESK. CDR3 DNA sequence: TGTGCCAGCAGCCCGACGGGAGGGAATGAAAAACTGTTTTTT. It encodes CASSPTGGNEKLFF.

The chain couples TRBV19 to TRBJ2-3, with 8 bases matching TRBD1. V shed 7 bases and J 1 base; nucleotides not matched to a gene: 4. The CDR3 is made up of 14 amino acids. Germline V gene data show CDR1 as LNHDA and CDR2 as SQIVND (reference sequence). CDR3 nucleotide sequence: TGTGCCAGTACCACGGGACAGGGCACAGATACGCAGTATTTT. It codes for CASTTGQGTDTQYF. Looking up the rest from reference TRBV19 and TRBJ2-3 gives the full variable domain: DGGITQSPKYLFRKEGQNVTLSCEQNLNHDAMYWYRQDPGQGLRLIYYSQIVNDFQKGDIAEGYSVSREKKESFPLTVTSAQKNPTAFYLCASTTGQGTDTQYFGPGTRLTVL.

In nucleotides, the CDR3 is TGCGCCAGCAGTGCCGCCCGGGCGGGGGTGCTTAATCAGCCCCAGCATTTT. Its protein is CASSAARAGVLNQPQHF. The chain employs TRBV10-2 and TRBJ1-5; TRBD1 might be the D (5 bases). The V and J ends lost 4 bases and 4 bases respectively, with 20 bases between them. CDR1 is WSHSY, CDR2 SAAADI, per germline. This CDR3 has 17 amino acids.

The rearrangement joins TRBV4-3 to TRBJ1-2, with 10 nucleotides matching TRBD1. Germline CDR1 reads LGHNA; CDR2 reads YSLEER. V dropped 0 bases and J dropped 8; count of bases not matched to a gene: 6. CDR3 size: 15 residues. The CDR3 sequence: CASSQDHGQGDGYTF. The CDR3 region has the DNA TGCGCCAGCAGCCAAGATCATGGACAGGGGGACGGCTACACCTTC.

This clone was detected once. This rearrangement joins TRBV4-1 to TRBJ2-2; 10 bases align to TRBD1. The CDR3 sequence is 16 residues long. CDR1 is MGHRA and CDR2 is YSYEKL in the germline V gene. Germline trimming cut 5 bases from V and 1 base from J; bases unmatched to any gene: 4. CDR3: CASSSRDRGNTGELFF. The CDR3 DNA is TGCGCCAGCAGCTCCCGGGACAGGGGGAACACCGGGGAGCTGTTTTTT.

V gene TRBV7-2 combines with J gene TRBJ2-3, with TRBD2 identical over 10 bases. The germline V gene has CDR1 SGHTA and CDR2 FQGNSA. J gave up 6 bases and V 8 bases, and 11 bases lay outside the gene matches. CDR3 length: 15 residues. CDR3: CASGPTSGMWDTQYF. The CDR3, as DNA: TGTGCCAGCGGACCCACTAGCGGGATGTGGGATACGCAGTATTTT.

The chain carries TRBV7-2 and TRBJ2-2, with 10 bases aligning to TRBD1. Trimming cost V 5 bases and J 7 bases; bases outside gene matches: 16. The germline gives CDR1 SGHTA, CDR2 FQGNSA. The length of the CDR3 is 18 residues. The CDR3, as DNA: TGTGCCAGCAGCACCCGAGGGCCGGACAGGGGGTATTACGGGGAGCTGTTTTTT. It yields the protein CASSTRGPDRGYYGELFF.

This clone has a single count. The chain couples TRBV28 to TRBJ2-3; TRBD1 matches at 8 bases. After removal of 7 bases from V and 2 bases from J, the junction contained 5 bases not matched to a gene. The CDR3 has 14 amino acids. The germline CDR1 and CDR2 sequences are MDHEN and SYDVKM. The DNA for the CDR3 is TGTGCCAGCACCGCAGGGGGCCTCACAGATACGCAGTATTTT. Its protein product is CASTAGGLTDTQYF.

V is TRBV5-1 and J is TRBJ2-1, with 7 nucleotides matching TRBD2. V shed 5 bases and J 1 base; nucleotides not matched to a gene: 18. This CDR3 contains 19 residues. The germline V gene encodes CDR1 SGHRS and CDR2 YFSETQ. The CDR3 sequence: CASRGGGVGKESSYNEQFF. DNA for the CDR3: TGCGCCAGCAGGGGTGGGGGGGTAGGTAAAGAAAGTTCCTACAATGAGCAGTTCTTC.

The genes are TRBV2 and TRBJ1-1; D remains ambiguous. V lost 5 bases and J lost 3, with 10 bases in between. Germline CDR1 SNHLY, CDR2 FYNNEI. The CDR3 loop spans 13 amino acids. Written as DNA, the CDR3 is TGTGCCAGCAGTTTCTCACTGGACACTGAAGCTTTCTTT. It translates to CASSFSLDTEAFF.

The gene calls are TRBV19 and TRBJ1-5; D is possibly TRBD1 (6 bases). The V gene lost 5 bases and the J gene lost 1 base, with 15 bases spanning the gap. The length of the CDR3 is 16 residues. CDR1 is LNHDA and CDR2 is SQIVND in the germline V gene (reference sequence). The CDR3 loop reads CASSPLTGASNQPQHF. The DNA for the CDR3 is TGTGCCAGTAGTCCCTTGACAGGTGCGAGCAATCAGCCCCAGCATTTT.

This clone occurred once. The chain carries TRBV6-5 and TRBJ2-1; 7 bases map to TRBD2. This CDR3 region has 14 residues. The V gene end was trimmed by 8 bases and the J gene end by 7 bases; junction bases not matched to a gene: 11. Germline V lookup: CDR1 MNHEY, CDR2 SVGAGI. The CDR3: CASYKAGNKNEQFF. The DNA of the CDR3 is TGTGCCAGCTATAAAGCGGGAAATAAAAATGAGCAGTTCTTC.

The chain links TRBV5-1 to TRBJ2-3; no clear D gene. From germline, CDR1 is SGHRS and CDR2 YFSETQ. CDR3 length: 14 residues. The ends were cut back, 1 base at V and 1 base at J, with 7 bases in the middle. The chain's CDR3 is CASSLSQGTDTQYF. For the CDR3, the DNA is TGCGCCAGCAGCTTGTCCCAGGGCACAGATACGCAGTATTTT.

The genes are TRBV20-1 and TRBJ1-4; TRBD1 aligns across 11 bases. The germline gives CDR1 DFQATT, CDR2 SNEGSKA (reference sequence). The CDR3 runs 11 residues. CDR3 in amino acids: CRGQGGEKLFF. The CDR3 DNA reads TGCAGGGGACAGGGGGGGGAAAAACTGTTTTTT.

The chain carries TRBV30 and TRBJ2-1; 8 bases match TRBD2. The J segment lost 5 bases and the V segment lost 1 base, leaving 7 bases of the junction unmatched. The germline V gene has CDR1 GTSNPN and CDR2 SVGIG (reference sequence). The CDR3 covers 15 residues. CDR3 protein: CAWSAGRAFDNEQFF. CDR3 nucleotide sequence: TGTGCCTGGAGTGCCGGGAGGGCCTTTGACAATGAGCAGTTCTTC.

The rearrangement uses TRBV7-2 and TRBJ1-1; D unresolved. The V and J ends lost 2 bases and 5 bases respectively, with 12 bases between them. CDR1 and CDR2 from the germline V gene are SGHTA and FQGNSA. The CDR3 runs 14 residues. The CDR3 bases are TGTGCCAGCAGCTTACCGGCCCCGGGGACTGAAGCTTTCTTT. Translated, it gives CASSLPAPGTEAFF.

V usage is TRBV27 and J usage is TRBJ1-5; D remains ambiguous. CDR1 and CDR2 from the germline V gene are MNHEY and SMNVEV (reference sequence). V gave up 3 bases and J gave up 4 bases, with 7 bases separating them. CDR3 length: 13 residues. CDR3 sequence: CASSFQVNQPQHF. CDR3 in DNA: TGTGCCAGCAGTTTCCAGGTTAATCAGCCCCAGCATTTT.

V usage is TRBV25-1 and J usage is TRBJ2-7; 9 nucleotides match TRBD2. Germline trimming cut 6 bases from V and 2 bases from J; bases unmatched to any gene: 11. The CDR3 has 16 residues. Germline values: CDR1 MGHDK, CDR2 SYGVNS. The CDR3 loop reads CASSPAGGSRTYEQYF. The DNA for the CDR3 is TGTGCCAGCAGCCCAGCGGGGGGCTCCCGCACCTACGAGCAGTACTTC.

This clone showed up just a few times. The chain carries TRBV5-1 and TRBJ2-7; D is uncertain. This CDR3 has 13 amino acids. Germline CDR1 reads SGHRS; CDR2 reads YFSETQ. Between the trimmed V and J ends, which lost 0 bases and 7 bases, there was a span of 11 bases. CDR3 bases: TGCGCCAGCAGCTTGGCCGTGGCGGAAGAGCAGTACTTC. Translating gives CASSLAVAEEQYF.

The chain links TRBV18 to TRBJ2-4; 9 bases line up with TRBD1. Per germline, CDR1 KGHSH and CDR2 LQKENI. Trimming cost V 1 base and J 2 bases; bases outside gene matches: 12. CDR3 length equals 19 residues. DNA of the CDR3: TGTGCCAGCTCACCACGGACAGGGGTAAAGGGGGATTCCAAAAACATTCAGTACTTC. Protein sequence: CASSPRTGVKGDSKNIQYF.

The chain recombines TRBV6-1 with TRBJ1-4; D might be TRBD1 (6 bases). The CDR3 sequence is 14 residues long. The V end was cut by 6 bases, the J end by 4 bases, with 12 bases between. Germline-derived CDR1 and CDR2 are MNHNS and SASEGT. CDR3 sequence (DNA): TGTGCCAGCAGCGAACAGGGTGATAATGAAAAACTGTTTTTT. Its protein product is CASSEQGDNEKLFF.

The chain carries TRBV18 and TRBJ1-6, with TRBD1 identical over 7 bases. There are 13 residues in the CDR3. Germline V gives CDR1 KGHSH, CDR2 LQKENI. V shed 6 bases, J shed 11 bases, and the junction held 7 bases outside the gene matches. CDR3 nucleotides: TGTGCCAGCTCCCCGGGACAGTCGACACCCCTCCACTTT. Encoded protein: CASSPGQSTPLHF.